The present T cell receptor beta chain was sequenced within a study of blood T cell repertoires in COVID-19. Study background: COVID-19 samples collected from the United States, Italy and Spain covered acute and convalescent phases. PBMCs, B-cell-depleted T cells, or T cells provided the cDNA or gDNA that made up the material.

CDR1 is MNHEY, CDR2 SVGEGT, per germline. V trimming: 2 bases; J trimming: 6 bases; junction bases outside the gene matches: 6. The CDR3 totals 14 residues. As originally analysed: Amplification with reference gene primers provided the estimates of nucleated cell counts. Here immunoSEQ multiplex PCR was the method, and the copy in TCRdb shows in-frame clones only, minus some. The V and J calls and the clone size are those of that table, but D and trimming were determined from the DNA. Among about 210,000 clones listed, 83% were seen once. By proportion, this clone is medium-sized. The TCR originated in a man in his forties or fifties with active or convalescent COVID-19. Input material: peripheral blood. The chain combines TRBV6-2 or TRBV6-3 with TRBJ2-7, with 8 nucleotides matching TRBD2. CDR3 protein: CASSYASLAGEQYF. DNA of the CDR3: TGTGCCAGCAGTTACGCCTCCCTAGCGGGCGAGCAGTACTTC.